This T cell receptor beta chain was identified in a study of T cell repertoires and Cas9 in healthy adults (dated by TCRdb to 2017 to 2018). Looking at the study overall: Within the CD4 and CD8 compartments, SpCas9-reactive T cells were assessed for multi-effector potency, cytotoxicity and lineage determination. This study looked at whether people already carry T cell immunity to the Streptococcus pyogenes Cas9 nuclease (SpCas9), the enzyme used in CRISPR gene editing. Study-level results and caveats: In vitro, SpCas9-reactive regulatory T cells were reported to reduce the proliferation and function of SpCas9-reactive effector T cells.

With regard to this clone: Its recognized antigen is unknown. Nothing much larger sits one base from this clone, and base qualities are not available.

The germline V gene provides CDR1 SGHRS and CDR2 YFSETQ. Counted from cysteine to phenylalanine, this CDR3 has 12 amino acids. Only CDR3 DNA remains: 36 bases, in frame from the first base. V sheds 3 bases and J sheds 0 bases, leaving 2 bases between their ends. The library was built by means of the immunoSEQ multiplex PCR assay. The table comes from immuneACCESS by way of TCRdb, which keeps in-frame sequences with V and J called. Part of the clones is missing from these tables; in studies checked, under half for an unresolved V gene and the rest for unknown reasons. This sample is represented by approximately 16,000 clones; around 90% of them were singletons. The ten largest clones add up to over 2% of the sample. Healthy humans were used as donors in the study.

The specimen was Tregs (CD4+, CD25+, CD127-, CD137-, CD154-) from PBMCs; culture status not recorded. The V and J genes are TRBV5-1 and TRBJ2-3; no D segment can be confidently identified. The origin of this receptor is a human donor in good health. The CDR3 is CASSSSTDTQYF. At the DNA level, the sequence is TGCGCCAGCAGCTCTAGCACAGATACGCAGTATTTT.